One sample yielded the 19 T cell receptor beta chains listed below, sequenced in a study of blood T cell repertoires in COVID-19. This table comes from immunoSEQ multiplex PCR, and its TCRdb copy is limited to in-frame clones, with some not included. Of more than 300,000 clones in the sample, approximately 84% are singletons; the top ten hold about 4.6%. Sequenced input: PBMCs or T cells enriched from blood (not recorded which). These receptors all come from a man younger than 40 who had recovered from COVID-19.

This chain uses TRBV7-8 with TRBJ1-3; D gene uncertain. Germline loops: CDR1 SGHVS, CDR2 FQNEAQ. The CDR3 runs 15 residues. Trimming took 1 base from V and 2 from J, leaving 9 bases between them. The CDR3 nucleotides read TGTGCCAGCAGCTTAGTCGCGGGAACTGGAAACACCATATATTTT. This gives the protein CASSLVAGTGNTIYF.

This clone was seen more than once but under ten times. The chain's CDR3 is CATSRDGAVSSYNSPLHF. CDR3 in DNA: TGTGCCACCAGCAGAGATGGGGCGGTTAGCTCCTATAATTCACCCCTCCACTTT. The gene calls are TRBV15 and TRBJ1-6, with D possibly being TRBD1 (5 bases). CDR3 length: 18 amino acids. V shed 0 bases and J shed 0 bases, with 12 bases lying between them. Germline CDR1 is LNHNV and CDR2 is YYDKDF (reference sequence).

The J gene is TRBJ2-1, the V gene TRBV19; TRBD2 matches at 11 bases. With 5 bases clipped from V and 15 bases from J, the junction kept 15 bases outside the gene matches. The CDR3 runs 15 residues. Germline CDR1 and CDR2: LNHDA and SQIVND (reference sequence). CDR3 bases: TGTGCCAGTAGTTCTCTAGCGGGGGGCCCAGGGAGTCCGTTCTTC. Its protein product is CASSSLAGGPGSPFF.

The V and J genes are TRBV6-1 and TRBJ2-3; 12 nucleotides align to TRBD1. The CDR3 covers 17 residues. Germline V gene data show CDR1 as MNHNS and CDR2 as SASEGT. The J segment lost 3 bases and the V segment lost 6 bases, leaving 10 bases of the junction unmatched. The CDR3 region is CASSETGTGGATDTQYF. The CDR3 coding sequence is TGTGCCAGCAGCGAAACCGGGACAGGGGGCGCAACAGATACGCAGTATTTT.

This rearrangement joins TRBV6-1 to TRBJ2-6; maybe TRBD2 (7 bases). Deletions cut 2 bases from V and 0 bases from J, with 8 bases between. The germline gives CDR1 MNHNS, CDR2 SASEGT. This CDR3 contains 16 residues. In DNA, the CDR3 is TGTGCCAGCAGTGAACGGGGGGCCTCTGGGGCCAACGTCCTGACTTTC. Protein sequence: CASSERGASGANVLTF.

The chain couples TRBV27 to TRBJ1-4; D is ambiguous. The germline V and J ends were trimmed by 5 bases and 0 bases, with 16 bases remaining between them. Germline V gene data show CDR1 as MNHEY and CDR2 as SMNVEV (reference sequence). The CDR3 sequence is 17 residues long. The CDR3 spells CASSTRPASATNEKLFF. The CDR3 coding sequence is TGTGCCAGCAGTACGAGACCCGCCAGCGCAACTAATGAAAAACTGTTTTTT.

This chain joins TRBV24-1 and TRBJ2-1; 14 positions agree with TRBD2. V trimming: 4 bases; J trimming: 0 bases; junction bases outside the gene matches: 4. The germline CDR1 and CDR2 sequences are KGHDR and SFDVKD. The length of the CDR3 is 18 residues. The CDR3 DNA sequence: TGTGCCACCAGTGACCCGGGGACTAGCGGGAGCTCCTACAATGAGCAGTTCTTC. Its protein is CATSDPGTSGSSYNEQFF.

This rearrangement joins TRBV7-9 to TRBJ2-7, with a tentative D call TRBD1 (6 bases). CDR1 is SEHNR, CDR2 FQNEAQ, per germline (reference sequence). CDR3 length equals 12 residues. V gave up 5 bases and J gave up 6 bases, with 11 bases separating them. Here the CDR3 DNA reads TGTGCCAGCAGCACATCAGGGGCCGAGCAGTACTTC. This sequence encodes CASSTSGAEQYF.

The chain combines TRBV4-1 with TRBJ2-7, with TRBD2 matching over 7 bases. J was trimmed by 0 bases and V by 2 bases; bases with no gene match: 19. The CDR3 is 20 residues long. The germline CDR1 and CDR2 sequences are MGHRA and YSYEKL. CDR3 region: CASSQFAPPRRGGSSYEQYF. Here the CDR3 DNA reads TGCGCCAGCAGCCAATTTGCCCCCCCACGCCGTGGCGGGAGCTCCTACGAGCAGTACTTC.

The rearrangement links TRBV27 to TRBJ2-3; no reliable D call. The CDR3 length is 15 residues. V was shortened by 0 bases and J by 0 bases, with 7 bases between the two germline ends. In germline, CDR1 is MNHEY, CDR2 SMNVEV (reference sequence). CDR3 DNA sequence: TGTGCCAGCAGTTTATCCCGTTCTAGCACAGATACGCAGTATTTT. Its translation is CASSLSRSSTDTQYF.

V usage is TRBV5-5 and J usage is TRBJ1-2, with D maybe TRBD1 (5 bases). In germline, CDR1 is SGHKS, CDR2 YYEKEE (reference sequence). This CDR3 contains 19 residues. V lost 5 bases and J lost 6, with 32 bases in between. The CDR3 protein is CASRSLLRTGGRGGDGYTF. As DNA, the CDR3 is TGTGCCAGCAGGTCACTGCTCCGGACCGGGGGTCGGGGCGGTGATGGCTACACCTTC.

The V call is TRBV5-1, the J call TRBJ2-7; no definite D call. This CDR3 is built from 14 residues. Between the trimmed V and J ends, which lost 0 bases and 6 bases, there was a span of 13 bases. The germline V gene encodes CDR1 SGHRS and CDR2 YFSETQ. CDR3 region: CASSLGPRGGEQYF. The CDR3, as DNA: TGCGCCAGCAGCTTGGGTCCACGTGGCGGCGAGCAGTACTTC.

The V and J genes are TRBV5-1 and TRBJ1-1; D remains ambiguous. The V end lost 1 base, the J end lost 8 bases, and 12 bases lay between the germline ends. The CDR3 has 13 residues. The germline V gene encodes CDR1 SGHRS and CDR2 YFSETQ. DNA for the CDR3: TGCGCCAGCAGCTTGAAGGTGGAACAGGAAGCTTTCTTT. This translates into CASSLKVEQEAFF.

This chain joins TRBV11-3 and TRBJ2-3, with 10 bases identical to TRBD2. Germline V gives CDR1 SGHNT, CDR2 YENEEA. This CDR3 is 17 amino acids long. The J segment lost 6 bases and the V segment lost 5 bases, leaving 14 bases of the junction unmatched. The CDR3 protein is CASSPHPLAGASDTQYF. In nucleotides, the CDR3 is TGTGCCAGCAGCCCCCACCCCCTAGCGGGAGCCTCTGATACGCAGTATTTT.

Notes on this clone: The same CDR3 can be traced to other DNA sequences in this sample. The chain employs TRBV12-3 or TRBV12-4 and TRBJ1-3; D call uncertain. The CDR3 length is 13 residues. V lost 6 bases, J lost 0 bases, and 6 bases lay in between. The CDR3 DNA reads TGTGCCAGCAGCCCCAGCTCTGGAAACACCATATATTTT. It encodes CASSPSSGNTIYF.

This clone was observed once. This chain joins TRBV2 and TRBJ2-7, with 7 bases identical to TRBD1. Germline values: CDR1 SNHLY, CDR2 FYNNEI. V trimming: 7 bases; J trimming: 2 bases; junction bases outside the gene matches: 8. The CDR3 contains 14 residues. The CDR3 protein is CASTDRARAYEQYF. CDR3 nucleotides: TGTGCCAGCACCGACAGGGCCCGGGCCTACGAGCAGTACTTC. Combining the CDR3 with reference TRBV2 and TRBJ2-7 gives the whole variable domain EPEVTQTPSHQVTQMGQEVILRCVPISNHLYFYWYRQILGQKVEFLVSFYNNEISEKSEIFDDQFSVERPDGSNFTLKIRSTKLEDSAMYFCASTDRARAYEQYFGPGTRLTVT.

The rearrangement joins TRBV25-1 to TRBJ2-3; 8 nucleotides match TRBD2. Germline values: CDR1 MGHDK, CDR2 SYGVNS. The V gene end was trimmed by 3 bases and the J gene end by 6 bases; junction bases not matched to a gene: 5. The CDR3 runs to 14 residues. CDR3 in DNA: TGTGCCAGCAGTGATCCCGGGACTAGGGATACGCAGTATTTT. As protein: CASSDPGTRDTQYF.

The chain links TRBV5-8 to TRBJ2-1; 12 positions agree with TRBD1. There are 18 residues in the CDR3. The trim removed 1 base at V and 1 base at J, leaving 6 bases unmatched. Germline values: CDR1 SGHTS, CDR2 YDEGEE. As DNA, the CDR3 is TGTGCCAGCAGCTTGTGGGGGGGACAGGGGGCATCCTACAATGAGCAGTTCTTC. Its protein is CASSLWGGQGASYNEQFF.

The J gene is TRBJ1-1, the V gene TRBV12-3 or TRBV12-4; the D gene is possibly TRBD1 (5 bases). V gave up 5 bases and J gave up 3 bases, with 10 bases separating them. The CDR3 has 13 residues. CDR3 coding DNA: TGTGCCAGCAGTCGAAAAGGGGACACTGAAGCTTTCTTT. This codes for CASSRKGDTEAFF.